These 5 T cell receptor beta chains were all obtained from the same sample, sequenced in a study of T cell repertoires in cytomegalovirus infection. Each CDR3 protein is one row after TCRdb ran MiXCR on the reads. The data contain just under 500,000 distinct CDR3 sequences, about 33% of them singletons. No antigen has been identified for these receptors. Material: cultured PBMCs, obtained from culture after CMV antigen stimulation. All receptors come from a human donor in good health (CMV status not recorded). Some clones in this sample may be carry-over from other donors' samples.

The table lists this clonotype with many counts. The chain combines TRBV7-2 with TRBJ1-1; tentatively, D is TRBD1 (5 bases). Looked up from germline, CDR1 is SGHTA and CDR2 is FQGNSA. V was shortened by 1 base and J by 7 bases, with 10 bases between the two germline ends. The CDR3 is 13 amino acids. CDR3 DNA: TGTGCCAGCAGCTTAGATGGACACTTTGAAGCTTTCTTT. Translation: CASSLDGHFEAFF.

The V call is TRBV5-1, the J call TRBJ2-3; tentatively, D is TRBD1 (6 bases). V lost 7 bases and J lost 6, with 12 bases in between. CDR1 is SGHRS, CDR2 YFSETQ, per germline. The CDR3 runs 12 residues. The CDR3 DNA reads as TGCGCCAGCCTCGGCCAGGGGGATACGCAGTATTTT. It is translated as CASLGQGDTQYF.

This clonotype was observed a few times. The J gene is TRBJ2-1, the V gene TRBV19; TRBD2 might be the D (6 bases). V was pared by 8 bases and J by 5 bases, with 13 bases between. CDR1 is LNHDA, CDR2 SQIVND, per germline (reference sequence). The CDR3 consists of 13 residues. The CDR3, as DNA: TGTGCCAGTTTGGGTAGCGGAAACAATGAGCAGTTCTTC. Translation gives CASLGSGNNEQFF.

With respect to this clonotype: One end of the junction is discordant with germline, which a read error may explain. The chain combines TRBV7-9 with TRBJ1-2; D is unclear. The length of the CDR3 is 14 residues. CDR1 is SEHNR, CDR2 FQNEAQ, per germline (reference sequence). CDR3 loop: CASSSEDLLYGYSF. The CDR3 DNA is TGTGCCAGCAGCTCCGAGGACCTACTCTATGGCTACAGCTTC. The full variable domain, its missing parts supplied by reference TRBV7-9 and TRBJ1-2, is DTGVSQNPRHKITKRGQNVTFRCDPISEHNRLYWYRQTLGQGPEFLTYFQNEAQLEKSRLLSDRFSAERPKGSFSTLEIQRTEQGDSAMYLCASSSEDLLYGYSFGSGTRLTVV.

This clonotype turned up a few times. The chain joins TRBV5-1 to TRBJ1-1, with TRBD1 matching over 9 bases. CDR1 and CDR2 (germline): SGHRS, YFSETQ. The V gene end was trimmed by 0 bases and the J gene end by 7 bases; junction bases not matched to a gene: 4. The CDR3 consists of 14 residues. The CDR3 region is CASSLAGQGYEAFF. Here the CDR3 DNA reads TGCGCCAGCAGCTTGGCAGGACAGGGGTATGAAGCTTTCTTT.